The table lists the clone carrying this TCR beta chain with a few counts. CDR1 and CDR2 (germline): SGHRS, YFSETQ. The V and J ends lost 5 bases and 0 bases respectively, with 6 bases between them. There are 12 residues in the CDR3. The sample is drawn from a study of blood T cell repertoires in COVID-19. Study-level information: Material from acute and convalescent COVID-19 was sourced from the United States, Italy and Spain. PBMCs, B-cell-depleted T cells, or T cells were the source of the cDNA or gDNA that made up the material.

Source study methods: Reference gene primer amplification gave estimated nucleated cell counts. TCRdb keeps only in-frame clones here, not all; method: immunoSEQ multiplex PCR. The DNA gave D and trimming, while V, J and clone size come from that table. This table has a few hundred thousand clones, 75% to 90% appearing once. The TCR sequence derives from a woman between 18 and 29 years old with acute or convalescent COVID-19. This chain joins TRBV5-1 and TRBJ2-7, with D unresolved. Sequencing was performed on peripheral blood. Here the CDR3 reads CASRQSSYEQYF. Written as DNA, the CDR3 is TGCGCCAGCAGACAGAGCTCCTACGAGCAGTACTTC.